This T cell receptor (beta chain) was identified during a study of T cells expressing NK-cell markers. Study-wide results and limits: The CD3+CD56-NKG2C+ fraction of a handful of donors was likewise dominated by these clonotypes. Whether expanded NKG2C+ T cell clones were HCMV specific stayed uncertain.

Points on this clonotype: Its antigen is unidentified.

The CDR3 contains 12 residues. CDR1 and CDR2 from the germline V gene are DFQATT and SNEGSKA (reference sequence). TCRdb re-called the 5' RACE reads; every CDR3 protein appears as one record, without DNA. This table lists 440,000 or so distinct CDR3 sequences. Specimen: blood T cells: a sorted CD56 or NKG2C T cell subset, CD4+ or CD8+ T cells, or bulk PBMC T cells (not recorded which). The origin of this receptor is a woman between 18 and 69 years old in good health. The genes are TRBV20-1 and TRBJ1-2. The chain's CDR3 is CSALLEGYGYTF.